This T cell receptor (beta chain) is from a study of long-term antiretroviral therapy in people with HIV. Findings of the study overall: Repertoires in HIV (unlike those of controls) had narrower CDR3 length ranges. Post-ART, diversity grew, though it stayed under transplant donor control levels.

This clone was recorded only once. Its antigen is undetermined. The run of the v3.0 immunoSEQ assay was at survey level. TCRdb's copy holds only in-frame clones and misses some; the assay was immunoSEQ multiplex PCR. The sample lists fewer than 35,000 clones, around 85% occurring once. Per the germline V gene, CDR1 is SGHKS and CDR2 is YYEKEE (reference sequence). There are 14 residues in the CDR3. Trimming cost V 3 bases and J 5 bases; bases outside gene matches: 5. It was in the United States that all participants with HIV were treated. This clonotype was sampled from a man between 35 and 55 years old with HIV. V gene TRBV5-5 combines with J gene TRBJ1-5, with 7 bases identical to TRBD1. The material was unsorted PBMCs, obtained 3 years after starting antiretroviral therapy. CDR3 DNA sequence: TGTGCCAGCAGCTCCGACGACAGGGATCAGCCCCAGCATTTT. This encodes CASSSDDRDQPQHF.